This T cell receptor (beta chain) originates from a study of shared clonotypes between healthy human individuals. Study overall: Each donor's CD4 naive and CD4 memory cells filled three plates apiece, CD8 naive two, and CD8 memory one. Findings and limits, study-wide: Read depth was anticipated to influence clonotype sharing among donors.

Subsets obtained from CD4+ cells comprised CD45RA+ naive and CD45RA-negative memory cells. The assay was immunoSEQ multiplex PCR, and TCRdb's table has in-frame clones only and misses some. The table includes about 1,500,000 clones, more than 95% detected once. Per the germline V gene, CDR1 is KGHSH and CDR2 is LQKENI. V lost 6 bases to trimming and J lost 3 bases, with 15 bases between them. The CDR3 totals 14 residues. Details on this clone: Antigen specificity is unknown.

Input material: naive CD4+ T cells sorted from blood. Described subset: CD45RA+ positively selected. The chain is built from TRBV18 and TRBJ2-7; TRBD1 might be the D (6 bases). The sequence was obtained from a young man in good health. CDR3 nucleotide sequence: TGTGCCAGCTCCCCTCGACAGGAGAACTACGAGCAGTACTTC. Translating gives CASSPRQENYEQYF.